This T cell receptor (beta chain) was captured in a study of T cell responses to AZD1222 COVID-19 vaccine. Notes on the study in general: Vaccine-associated CD4 TCRs ranged over spike, dominating at 160-218 and 743-854. Nearly half of the spike-specific TCRs reportedly recognize variant regions that carry no mutations.

Germline-derived CDR1 and CDR2 are MDHEN and SYDVKM. V was cut by 3 bases and J by 3 bases, with 9 bases left in between. This CDR3 region has 14 residues. Sequencing used immunoSEQ multiplex PCR; TCRdb keeps in-frame clones, though not all of them. The sample lists fewer than 110,000 clones; about 90% were seen once. Regarding this clone: What it binds is not known.

Timing groups of about 4 and about 12 weeks for second doses were pooled. V gene TRBV28 combines with J gene TRBJ1-5, with D uncertain. This receptor was taken from an adult who received the AZD1222 COVID-19 vaccine. Material: peripheral blood, obtained 28 days after the second AZD1222 dose. Here the CDR3 DNA reads TGTGCCAGCAGTTTGAGGCAGAACAATCAGCCCCAGCATTTT. Protein sequence: CASSLRQNNQPQHF.